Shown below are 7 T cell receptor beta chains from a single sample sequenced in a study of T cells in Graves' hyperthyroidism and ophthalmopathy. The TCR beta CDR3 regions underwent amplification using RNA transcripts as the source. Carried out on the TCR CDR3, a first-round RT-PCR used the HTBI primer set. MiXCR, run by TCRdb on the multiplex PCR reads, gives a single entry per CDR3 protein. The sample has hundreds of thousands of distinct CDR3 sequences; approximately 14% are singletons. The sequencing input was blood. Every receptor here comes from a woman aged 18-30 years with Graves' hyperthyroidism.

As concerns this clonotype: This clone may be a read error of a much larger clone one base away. This chain's CDR3 is CASSQVGLDEQYF. CDR3 in DNA: TGTGCCAGCAGCCAAGTTGGGCTCGATGAGCAGTACTTC. The chain carries TRBV3-1 and TRBJ2-7; D is unclear. The CDR3 sequence is 13 residues long. Germline V CDR1 and CDR2: LGHDT, YNNKEL (reference sequence). V was cut by 1 base and J by 7 bases, with 11 bases left in between.

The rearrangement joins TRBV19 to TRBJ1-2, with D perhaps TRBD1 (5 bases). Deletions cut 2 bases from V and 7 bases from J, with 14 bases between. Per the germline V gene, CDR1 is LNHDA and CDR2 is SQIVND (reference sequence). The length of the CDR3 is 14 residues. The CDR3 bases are TGTGCCAGTAGTATACGGGACGGTTCGGGTGGCTACACCTTC. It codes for CASSIRDGSGGYTF.

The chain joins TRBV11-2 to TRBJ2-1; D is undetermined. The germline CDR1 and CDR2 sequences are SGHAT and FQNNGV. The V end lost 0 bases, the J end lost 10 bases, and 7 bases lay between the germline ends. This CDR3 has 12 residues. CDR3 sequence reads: CASSLDGPEQFF. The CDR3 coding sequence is TGTGCCAGCAGCTTAGATGGCCCAGAGCAGTTCTTC.

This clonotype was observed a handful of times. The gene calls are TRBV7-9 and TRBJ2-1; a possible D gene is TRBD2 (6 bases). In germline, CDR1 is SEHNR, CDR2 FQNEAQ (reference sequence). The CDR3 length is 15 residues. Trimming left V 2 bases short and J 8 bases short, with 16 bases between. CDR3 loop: CASSLSGVGDDEQFF. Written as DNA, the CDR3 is TGTGCCAGCAGCTTATCGGGGGTAGGAGACGATGAGCAGTTCTTC.

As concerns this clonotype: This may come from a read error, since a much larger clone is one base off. CDR3 DNA: TGCAGTACACCGACAGGCGGGAACTATGGCTACATCTTC. Translating it yields CSTPTGGNYGYIF. This chain uses TRBV20-1 with TRBJ1-2; weak D call: TRBD1 (6 bases). The CDR3 is 13 amino acids. Germline assignment: CDR1 DFQATT and CDR2 SNEGSKA (reference sequence).

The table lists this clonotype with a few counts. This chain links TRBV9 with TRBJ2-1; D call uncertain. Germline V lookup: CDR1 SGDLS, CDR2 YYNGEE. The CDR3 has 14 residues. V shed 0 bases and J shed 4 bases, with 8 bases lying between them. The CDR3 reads CASSVGQQYNEQFF. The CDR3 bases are TGTGCCAGCAGCGTAGGGCAGCAGTACAATGAGCAGTTCTTC.

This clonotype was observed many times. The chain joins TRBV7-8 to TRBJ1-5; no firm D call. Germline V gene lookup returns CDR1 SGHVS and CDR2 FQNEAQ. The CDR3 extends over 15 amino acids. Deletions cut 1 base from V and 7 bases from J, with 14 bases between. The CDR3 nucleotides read TGTGCCAGCAGCTTAGTGCAAGGGCTTGGACAGCCCCAGCATTTT. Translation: CASSLVQGLGQPQHF. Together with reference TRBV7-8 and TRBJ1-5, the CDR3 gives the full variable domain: GAGVSQSPRYKVAKRGQDVALRCDPISGHVSLFWYQQALGQGPEFLTYFQNEAQLDKSGLPSDRFFAERPEGSVSTLKIQRTQQEDSAVYLCASSLVQGLGQPQHFGDGTRLSIL.